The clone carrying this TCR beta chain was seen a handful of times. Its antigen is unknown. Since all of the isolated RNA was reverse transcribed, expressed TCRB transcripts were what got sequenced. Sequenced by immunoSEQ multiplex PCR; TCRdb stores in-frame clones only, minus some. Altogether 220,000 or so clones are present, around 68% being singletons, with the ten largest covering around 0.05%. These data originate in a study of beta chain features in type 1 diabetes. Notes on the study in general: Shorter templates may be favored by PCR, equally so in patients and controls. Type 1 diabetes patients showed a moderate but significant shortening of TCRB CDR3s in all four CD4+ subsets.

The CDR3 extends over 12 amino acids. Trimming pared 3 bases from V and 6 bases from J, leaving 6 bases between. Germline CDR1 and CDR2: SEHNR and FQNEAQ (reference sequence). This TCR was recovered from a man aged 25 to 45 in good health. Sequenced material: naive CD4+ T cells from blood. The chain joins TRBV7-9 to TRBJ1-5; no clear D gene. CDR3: CASSFWAQPQHF. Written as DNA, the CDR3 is TGTGCCAGCAGCTTTTGGGCTCAGCCCCAGCATTTT.